The clone carrying this TCR beta chain was counted between two and nine times. Antigen: not known. This sample is part of a study of T-cell memory formation after mild COVID-19. Study information: The study found TCR clusters largely donor specific.

MiXCR was run by TCRdb on the 5' RACE reads, yielding one entry per CDR3 protein. The table has about 400,000 distinct CDR3 sequences, about 24% seen once. Germline values: CDR1 MGHRA, CDR2 YSYEKL. The CDR3 spans 15 residues. With V trimmed by 4 bases and J by 4 bases, 6 bases remained unmatched. Study observations and caveats: Memory from before infection featured some responding clones, which suggests cross-reactive memory joined. A second wave expanding day 15 to 37 was CD4+-biased; contracting clones were balanced.

The sequencing input was PBMCs or a T cell subset sorted from them (not recorded which). This sequence joins TRBV4-1 and TRBJ1-2, with 10 bases lining up with TRBD1. The clonotype was recovered from an adult woman who had mild COVID-19 (a few samples of this study predate the infection). Cell type and time point are not known. The CDR3 loop reads CASSPGQGGFYGYTF. The CDR3 region has the DNA TGCGCCAGCAGCCCCGGACAGGGGGGATTCTATGGCTACACCTTC.